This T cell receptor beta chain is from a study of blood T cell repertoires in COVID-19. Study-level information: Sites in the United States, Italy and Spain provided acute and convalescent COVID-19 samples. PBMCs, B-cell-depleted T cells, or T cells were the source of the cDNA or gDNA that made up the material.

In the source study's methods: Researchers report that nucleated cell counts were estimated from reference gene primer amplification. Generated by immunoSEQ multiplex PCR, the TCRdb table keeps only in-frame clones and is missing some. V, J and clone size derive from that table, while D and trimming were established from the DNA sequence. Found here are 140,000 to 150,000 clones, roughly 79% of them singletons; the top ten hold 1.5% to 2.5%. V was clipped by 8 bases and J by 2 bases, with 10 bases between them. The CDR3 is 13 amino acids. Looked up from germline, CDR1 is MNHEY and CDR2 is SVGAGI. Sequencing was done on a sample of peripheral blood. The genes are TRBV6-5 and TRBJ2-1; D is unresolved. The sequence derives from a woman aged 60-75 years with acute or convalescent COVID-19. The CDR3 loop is CASGFLPYNEQFF. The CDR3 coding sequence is TGTGCCAGCGGCTTCCTGCCCTACAATGAGCAGTTCTTC.